A single sample is the source of the 21 T cell receptor beta chains below, sequenced in a study of T-cell memory formation after mild COVID-19. TCRdb itself ran the 5' RACE reads through MiXCR, one entry per CDR3 protein. The repertoire holds roughly 100,000 distinct CDR3 sequences, with around 12% as singletons. The sample taken for sequencing was PBMCs or a T cell subset sorted from them (not recorded which). These receptor sequences come from an adult woman who had mild COVID-19 (a few samples of this study predate the infection). Cell type and time point are not known.

The chain joins TRBV20-1 to TRBJ2-1; no clear D. The CDR3 is 10 amino acids. Germline-derived CDR1 and CDR2 are DFQATT and SNEGSKA (reference sequence). CDR3 nucleotides: TGCAGCGTAGGGTGGAATGAGCAGTTCTTC. Translating gives CSVGWNEQFF.

This clonotype has just a few counts. The gene calls are TRBV28 and TRBJ1-5; 9 bases match TRBD1. J was trimmed by 7 bases and V by 5 bases; bases with no gene match: 15. This CDR3 is 17 amino acids long. Germline CDR1 and CDR2: MDHEN and SYDVKM. The CDR3, as DNA: TGTGCCAGCAGTCTCGGTGATAGACAGGGGGTCTGGCAGCCCCAGCATTTT. Its protein product is CASSLGDRQGVWQPQHF.

This clonotype was seen more than once but under ten times. A junction end diverges from the germline sequence, so it may reflect a read error. The V and J genes are TRBV5-6 and TRBJ2-7, with a tentative D call TRBD2 (6 bases). The CDR3 has 12 amino acids. The germline CDR1 and CDR2 sequences are SGHDT and YYEEEE. DNA for the CDR3: TGTGCCAGCAGTTGGGGTCAAGGGGACTTATCTTTC. Translating it yields CASSWGQGDLSF.

This clonotype was observed at least ten times. This chain links TRBV4-2 with TRBJ2-2; D unresolved. Trimming removed 1 base at V and 1 base at J, with 7 bases between. The CDR3 has 15 amino acids. Germline values: CDR1 LGHNA, CDR2 YNFKEQ. The CDR3 loop reads CASSQVIRNTGELFF. DNA of the CDR3: TGTGCCAGCAGCCAAGTCATACGGAACACCGGGGAGCTGTTTTTT.

This clonotype was seen ten or more times. The chain couples TRBV20-1 to TRBJ2-2; 10 nucleotides agree with TRBD2. The CDR3 runs to 15 residues. V lost 6 bases and J lost 3; bases outside the gene matches: 7. The germline V gene has CDR1 DFQATT and CDR2 SNEGSKA (reference sequence). CDR3 protein: CSAKSGGAHTGELFF. The CDR3 DNA reads as TGCAGTGCAAAAAGCGGGGGGGCCCACACCGGGGAGCTGTTTTTT.

The chain has TRBV27 and TRBJ2-1, with a tentative D call TRBD1 (5 bases). Trimming left V 5 bases short and J 2 bases short, with 13 bases between. Germline CDR1 and CDR2: MNHEY and SMNVEV (reference sequence). The length of the CDR3 is 15 residues. The CDR3: CASSLGARPYNEQFF. For the CDR3, the DNA is TGTGCCAGCAGTCTAGGGGCCCGTCCCTACAATGAGCAGTTCTTC.

This clonotype came up a few times. The chain joins TRBV7-2 to TRBJ2-1; weak D call: TRBD2 (5 bases). Germline CDR1 reads SGHTA; CDR2 reads FQGNSA. There are 14 residues in the CDR3. Trimming cost V 5 bases and J 6 bases, with 14 bases left between them. This chain's CDR3 is CASSALTKSNEQFF. The CDR3 DNA follows: TGTGCCAGCAGCGCCCTGACTAAATCCAATGAGCAGTTCTTC.

This clonotype was counted a few times. The gene calls are TRBV7-2 and TRBJ2-5; the match to TRBD2 covers 11 bases. Germline values: CDR1 SGHTA, CDR2 FQGNSA. The CDR3 contains 17 residues. The ends lost 2 bases at V and 1 base at J; junction bases unmatched: 6. CDR3 protein: CASSLRGLAGGQETQYF. The CDR3 bases are TGTGCCAGCAGCTTACGGGGCCTAGCGGGGGGCCAAGAGACCCAGTACTTC.

The chain carries TRBV28 and TRBJ1-1; perhaps TRBD1 as D (5 bases). V lost 6 bases and J lost 5, with 16 bases in between. CDR1 and CDR2 from the germline V gene are MDHEN and SYDVKM. This CDR3 spans 14 amino acids. DNA for the CDR3: TGTGCCAGCAGAAAGCGGGGGGTATGGACTGAAGCTTTCTTT. Translation: CASRKRGVWTEAFF.

The chain carries TRBV29-1 and TRBJ2-5; 8 bases agree with TRBD2. This CDR3 spans 14 amino acids. In germline, CDR1 is SQVTM, CDR2 ANQGSEA. V shed 0 bases, J shed 5 bases, and the junction held 5 bases outside the gene matches. For the CDR3, the DNA is TGCAGCGTTGAAGATCGGGAGGGGGTGGAGACCCAGTACTTC. It is translated as CSVEDREGVETQYF.

This clonotype has a handful of counts. This chain joins TRBV2 and TRBJ2-3; D not resolved. CDR1 is SNHLY, CDR2 FYNNEI, per germline. The length of the CDR3 is 12 residues. The V gene lost 5 bases and the J gene lost 5 bases, with 8 bases spanning the gap. The chain's CDR3 is CASSRALDTQYF. CDR3 nucleotides: TGTGCCAGCAGTAGGGCTCTAGATACGCAGTATTTT.

This clonotype was detected only a few times. V usage is TRBV12-3 or TRBV12-4 and J usage is TRBJ1-5, with 9 positions matching TRBD1. The CDR3 extends over 14 amino acids. With 6 bases clipped from V and 8 bases from J, the junction kept 8 bases outside the gene matches. The CDR3, as DNA: TGTGCCAGCAGCCCTGGGACAGGGCAAAAGCCCCAGCATTTT. Encoded protein: CASSPGTGQKPQHF.

The CDR3 bases are TGCGCCAGCAGATGGGGACTAGCGGAAGACAATGAGCAGTTCTTC. It encodes CASRWGLAEDNEQFF. V gene TRBV4-3 combines with J gene TRBJ2-1; 11 nucleotides match TRBD2. CDR3 length: 15 amino acids. Per the germline V gene, CDR1 is LGHNA and CDR2 is YSLEER. With V trimmed by 6 bases and J by 5 bases, 6 bases remained unmatched.

V gene TRBV7-6 combines with J gene TRBJ2-1; D call uncertain. The V end lost 5 bases, the J end lost 0 bases, and 14 bases lay between the germline ends. CDR1 is SGHVS and CDR2 is FNYEAQ in the germline V gene. The CDR3 extends over 16 amino acids. The CDR3 region has the DNA TGTGCCAGCAGCGCTTACTCGAGACTCTCCTACAATGAGCAGTTCTTC. This gives the protein CASSAYSRLSYNEQFF.

The V gene is TRBV24-1, the J gene TRBJ2-1; the match to TRBD2 covers 11 bases. This CDR3 is 13 amino acids long. Germline CDR1 and CDR2: KGHDR and SFDVKD. V lost 7 bases and J lost 8; bases outside the gene matches: 3. CDR3: CATRAGLADEQFF. The DNA of the CDR3 is TGTGCCACCAGAGCGGGACTAGCGGATGAGCAGTTCTTC.

At least ten counts were recorded for this clonotype. The chain links TRBV12-3 or TRBV12-4 to TRBJ1-1, with unresolved D. The CDR3 sequence is 15 residues long. Deletions cut 6 bases from V and 2 bases from J, with 16 bases between. The CDR3 DNA is TGTGCCAGCAGCCCACCGGGAGGGTCAAACACTGAAGCTTTCTTT. Residues: CASSPPGGSNTEAFF.

CDR3 in DNA: TGCGCCAGCAGCAACAAAGGGTCCTACGGCTACACCTTC. Translation gives CASSNKGSYGYTF. The J gene is TRBJ1-2, the V gene TRBV5-1; no reliable D call. The germline CDR1 and CDR2 sequences are SGHRS and YFSETQ. The CDR3 covers 13 residues. V dropped 4 bases and J dropped 8 bases, with 15 bases sitting between them.

The chain has TRBV29-1 and TRBJ1-2, with TRBD1 identical over 9 bases. The CDR3 runs 15 residues. V lost 6 bases and J lost 5; bases outside the gene matches: 13. Germline CDR1 SQVTM, CDR2 ANQGSEA. The CDR3 spells CSVRGQGGTFYGYTF. The CDR3 bases are TGCAGCGTCCGGGGACAGGGAGGGACCTTTTATGGCTACACCTTC.

This chain connects TRBV13 to TRBJ2-1, with 10 bases fitting TRBD1. CDR1 PRHDT and CDR2 FYEKMQ come from the germline V gene (reference sequence). The V segment lost 0 bases and the J segment 7 bases; nucleotides outside the gene matches: 6. This CDR3 spans 16 amino acids. The CDR3 spells CASSLGGGTGDNEQFF. DNA for the CDR3: TGTGCCAGCAGCTTAGGCGGGGGGACAGGGGATAATGAGCAGTTCTTC.

The CDR3 sequence: CSARSRLEFYEQYF. The CDR3 region has the DNA TGCAGTGCTCGCTCTCGACTAGAATTTTACGAGCAGTACTTC. This chain connects TRBV20-1 to TRBJ2-7; tentatively, D is TRBD2 (6 bases). Germline V gene lookup returns CDR1 DFQATT and CDR2 SNEGSKA (reference sequence). CDR3 length equals 14 residues. V dropped 5 bases and J dropped 4 bases, with 18 bases sitting between them.

This clonotype appeared a few times. The genes are TRBV12-3 or TRBV12-4 and TRBJ2-3; 8 nucleotides agree with TRBD2. V was clipped by 2 bases and J by 3 bases; unmatched bases: 4. This CDR3 is 15 amino acids long. CDR3 coding DNA: TGTGCCAGCAGTTTACGGGGACTAGTAACAGATACGCAGTATTTT. Residues: CASSLRGLVTDTQYF.